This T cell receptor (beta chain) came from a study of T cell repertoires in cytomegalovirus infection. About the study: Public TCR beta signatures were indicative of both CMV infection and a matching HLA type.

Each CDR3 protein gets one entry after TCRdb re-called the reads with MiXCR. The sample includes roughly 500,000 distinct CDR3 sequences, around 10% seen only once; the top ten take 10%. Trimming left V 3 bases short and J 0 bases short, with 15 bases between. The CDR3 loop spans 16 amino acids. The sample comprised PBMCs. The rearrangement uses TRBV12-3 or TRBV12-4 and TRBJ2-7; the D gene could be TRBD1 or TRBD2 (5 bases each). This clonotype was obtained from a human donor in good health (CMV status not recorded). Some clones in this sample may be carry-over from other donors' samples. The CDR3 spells CASSFQAGGASYEQYF. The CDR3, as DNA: TGTGCCAGCAGTTTTCAGGCGGGTGGGGCCTCCTACGAGCAGTACTTC.